Listed here are 30 T cell receptor beta chains from one sample, sequenced in a study of T cells expressing NK-cell markers (TCRdb year 2020). The library relied on 5' RACE. Sequencing was performed on an Illumina HiSeq 2000. TCRdb reprocessed the sequencing reads and holds a single record per CDR3 protein sequence, with no DNA. The sample's clone listing holds some 600,000 distinct CDR3 sequences. Approximately 3.6% of the sample lies in the top ten. Source material: blood T cells: a sorted CD56 or NKG2C T cell subset, CD4+ or CD8+ T cells, or bulk PBMC T cells (not recorded which). The receptors stem from a man younger than 35 in good health. Donor details come from another sample of the same person, matched by shared clones.

This chain connects TRBV12-3 or TRBV12-4 to TRBJ2-3. CDR3 length: 15 amino acids. CDR3 residues: CASVTGWRSTDTQYF.

V usage is TRBV15 and J usage is TRBJ1-2. The CDR3 runs to 16 residues. CDR1 LNHNV and CDR2 YYDKDF come from the germline V gene (reference sequence). CDR3 amino acids: CATSREVETTAYGYTF.

This chain links TRBV7-2 with TRBJ2-1; TCRdb indicates TRBD1, and absent DNA this call remains unverified. In germline, CDR1 is SGHTA, CDR2 FQGNSA. There are 15 residues in the CDR3. CDR3 sequence: CASRTERLAGNEQFF.

This CDR3 reads CAISLASGSHEQFF. V is TRBV10-3 and J is TRBJ2-1; TCRdb lists TRBD2, though no DNA is available to test this call. Germline assignment: CDR1 ENHRY and CDR2 SYGVKD. The CDR3 spans 14 residues.

The chain recombines TRBV5-6 with TRBJ2-1; absent DNA, TCRdb's TRBD2 call cannot be checked. CDR3 length equals 16 residues. Per germline, CDR1 SGHDT and CDR2 YYEEEE. The CDR3 loop is CASSGGLAGGRGEQFF.

The chain uses TRBV5-1 and TRBJ2-1; the TCRdb call, TRBD2, lacks DNA for checking. The germline gives CDR1 SGHRS, CDR2 YFSETQ. This CDR3 has 18 residues. The CDR3 sequence: CASSLEPLTSGRSSEQFF.

V usage is TRBV4-2 and J usage is TRBJ1-3; TCRdb calls TRBD1, which cannot be checked without DNA. CDR1 and CDR2 from the germline V gene are LGHNA and YNFKEQ. This CDR3 spans 16 amino acids. This chain's CDR3 is CASSQDLGQGRNTIYF.

The V call is TRBV20-1, the J call TRBJ1-3. CDR3 length: 15 residues. Germline V gene data show CDR1 as DFQATT and CDR2 as SNEGSKA (reference sequence). The CDR3 here is CSARDRWASGNTIYF.

The J gene is TRBJ1-2, the V gene TRBV5-1; TCRdb's D call, TRBD1, is unchecked because there is no DNA. The CDR3 runs 14 residues. The germline CDR1 and CDR2 sequences are SGHRS and YFSETQ. CDR3 sequence: CASSLGTGVYGYTF.

The V and J genes are TRBV5-1 and TRBJ2-7; TCRdb gives TRBD2 as the D gene, but with no DNA this cannot be confirmed. Per the germline V gene, CDR1 is SGHRS and CDR2 is YFSETQ. The length of the CDR3 is 16 residues. The CDR3 sequence is CASSLVAGGTPYEQYF.

The genes are TRBV24-1 and TRBJ2-1; TCRdb's D gene call, TRBD2, goes unchecked for lack of DNA. CDR1 is KGHDR and CDR2 is SFDVKD in the germline V gene. The CDR3 spans 13 residues. CDR3 sequence: CATSGTSYDEQFF.

The chain carries TRBV12-3 or TRBV12-4 and TRBJ1-5; TCRdb calls TRBD1, which cannot be checked without DNA. The CDR3 sequence is 13 residues long. CDR3 sequence: CASETGGNQPQHF.

V usage is TRBV9 and J usage is TRBJ2-1; TCRdb returns TRBD2, unconfirmable since there is no DNA. CDR3 size: 14 residues. Germline V lookup: CDR1 SGDLS, CDR2 YYNGEE. Here the CDR3 reads CASGAGGPVGEQFF.

The chain is built from TRBV7-8 and TRBJ2-4. Germline assignment: CDR1 SGHVS and CDR2 FQNEAQ. CDR3 size: 13 residues. The CDR3 region is CASSFIAASIQYF.

The V and J genes are TRBV20-1 and TRBJ2-2; TCRdb designates TRBD1, a call that cannot be tested without DNA. The CDR3 length is 13 residues. CDR1 is DFQATT, CDR2 SNEGSKA, per germline (reference sequence). CDR3 loop: CSAPGREGGELFF.

V and J are TRBV12-3 or TRBV12-4 and TRBJ2-1; no DNA is available, so the TRBD1 call from TCRdb remains unchecked. The CDR3 has 15 amino acids. The CDR3 here is CASSYARGVVDEQFF.

The J gene is TRBJ2-4, the V gene TRBV15; TCRdb reports TRBD1, a call that lacks DNA to check it against. The CDR3 extends over 13 amino acids. Germline lookup yields CDR1 LNHNV and CDR2 YYDKDF (reference sequence). The chain's CDR3 is CATSRAGENIQYF. Full variable domain (rest looked up from reference TRBV15 and TRBJ2-4): DAMVIQNPRYQVTQFGKPVTLSCSQTLNHNVMYWYQQKSSQAPKLLFHYYDKDFNNEADTPDNFQSRRPNTSFCFLDIRSPGLGDTAMYLCATSRAGENIQYFGAGTRLSVL.

The V gene is TRBV12-3 or TRBV12-4, the J gene TRBJ2-1; TCRdb outputs TRBD1, but without DNA this stays unchecked. This CDR3 region has 13 residues. CDR3 residues: CATHKRRGNEQFF.

The chain has TRBV4-2 and TRBJ2-7; TCRdb names TRBD2, which stays unverified in the absence of DNA. Germline lookup yields CDR1 LGHNA and CDR2 YNFKEQ. The CDR3 extends over 17 amino acids. CDR3 in amino acids: CASSQDQGHLSSYEQYF.

This rearrangement joins TRBV4-3 to TRBJ1-2; TCRdb picks TRBD1, but there is no DNA to check that call. The CDR3 covers 15 residues. Germline lookup yields CDR1 LGHNA and CDR2 YSLEER. This CDR3 reads CASSQEFGVRGGYTF.

This sequence joins TRBV20-1 and TRBJ2-5; there is no DNA to check the TCRdb D call of TRBD2. From germline, CDR1 is DFQATT and CDR2 SNEGSKA (reference sequence). The CDR3 contains 13 residues. CDR3 region: CSALAGSQETQYF.

The chain has TRBV12-3 or TRBV12-4 and TRBJ1-2. This CDR3 is built from 14 residues. This CDR3 is CASSLPGTAYGYTF.

This chain uses TRBV12-3 or TRBV12-4 with TRBJ2-3; checking the TCRdb D call of TRBD2 is not possible without DNA. The CDR3 loop spans 16 amino acids. CDR3 residues: CASSLTLGSSTDTQYF.

V is TRBV24-1 and J is TRBJ2-1; TCRdb reports TRBD2, a call that lacks DNA to check it against. Germline CDR1 reads KGHDR; CDR2 reads SFDVKD. This CDR3 region has 16 residues. CDR3 residues: CATSDFSGSGNNEQFF.

The rearrangement uses TRBV12-3 or TRBV12-4 and TRBJ1-5. This CDR3 is 15 amino acids long. Here the CDR3 reads CASSFTGGGNQPQHF.

V is TRBV4-3 and J is TRBJ1-1; the TCRdb D gene call, TRBD1, has no DNA to confirm it. Germline CDR1 LGHNA, CDR2 YSLEER. The CDR3 spans 14 residues. The CDR3 region is CASSHDLGQDEAFF.

V and J are TRBV29-1 and TRBJ2-7; TCRdb gives TRBD1 as the D gene, but with no DNA this cannot be confirmed. This CDR3 has 16 amino acids. In germline, CDR1 is SQVTM, CDR2 ANQGSEA. CDR3 in amino acids: CSVERAEPGGSYEQYF.

The rearrangement links TRBV4-1 to TRBJ1-2; TCRdb's D call of TRBD1 is untestable without DNA. CDR3 length equals 13 residues. Looked up from germline, CDR1 is MGHRA and CDR2 is YSYEKL. The CDR3 protein is CASSQLGADGYTF.

The chain uses TRBV6-1 and TRBJ2-5; no DNA is available, so the TRBD1 call from TCRdb remains unchecked. Germline V gene data show CDR1 as MNHNS and CDR2 as SASEGT. CDR3 length equals 15 residues. CDR3 sequence reads: CASSDGQGALETQYF.

The J gene is TRBJ1-1, the V gene TRBV6-5; TCRdb outputs TRBD1, but without DNA this stays unchecked. This CDR3 region has 16 residues. CDR1 and CDR2 (germline): MNHEY, SVGAGI. The CDR3 sequence: CASSYFVRGGNTEAFF.